Listed here are 10 T cell receptor beta chains from one sample, sequenced in a study of T cells after yellow fever vaccination. TCRdb reprocessed the 5' RACE reads via MiXCR and lists one record per CDR3 protein. The data contain 250,000 or so distinct CDR3 sequences, less than 7.5% of them singletons. Sequenced material: CD4+ T cells sorted from PBMCs, taken on the day of the yellow fever booster vaccination. Source of these receptors: a man aged 30 to 45 who received the YFV17D yellow fever vaccine.

This clonotype was detected a few times. The J gene is TRBJ2-3, the V gene TRBV5-4; possible D gene TRBD1, 6 bases. V lost 2 bases and J 5 bases, leaving 12 bases between the germline ends. CDR1 SGHNT and CDR2 YYREEE come from the germline V gene (reference sequence). The CDR3 is 14 amino acids. The chain's CDR3 is CASSLQGIGDTQYF. The CDR3 region has the DNA TGTGCCAGCAGCTTACAGGGCATCGGAGATACGCAGTATTTT.

This clonotype has a count of ten or more. The chain joins TRBV5-1 to TRBJ2-5; the D gene is possibly TRBD1 (6 bases). Per the germline V gene, CDR1 is SGHRS and CDR2 is YFSETQ. V lost 0 bases to trimming and J lost 5 bases, with 11 bases between them. The CDR3 is made up of 14 amino acids. The CDR3 spells CASSLATGSETQYF. CDR3 bases: TGCGCCAGCAGCTTGGCTACAGGGAGTGAGACCCAGTACTTC.

This clonotype has a handful of counts. An end of the junction does not agree with germline; a read error may underlie this. This chain connects TRBV20-1 to TRBJ2-7; possibly TRBD2 for D (6 bases). Germline V lookup: CDR1 DFQATT, CDR2 SNEGSKA (reference sequence). The length of the CDR3 is 15 residues. CDR3 nucleotides: TGCAGTGCGAGAGAGGTGACTAGTGGTTCCTCCGAGCAGTACTTC. Translating gives CSAREVTSGSSEQYF.

The table lists this clonotype with many counts. The chain employs TRBV5-1 and TRBJ2-1, with 9 bases lining up with TRBD2. The CDR3 totals 18 residues. Germline CDR1 reads SGHRS; CDR2 reads YFSETQ. J gave up 2 bases and V 2 bases, and 11 bases lay outside the gene matches. The chain's CDR3 is CASSFLSGRLAAYNEQFF. The CDR3, as DNA: TGCGCCAGCAGCTTTCTTTCGGGTCGACTAGCGGCCTACAATGAGCAGTTCTTC.

The chain uses TRBV7-2 and TRBJ1-3; TRBD1 aligns across 7 bases. The V segment lost 4 bases and the J segment 4 bases; nucleotides outside the gene matches: 1. CDR1 and CDR2 from the germline V gene are SGHTA and FQGNSA. The CDR3 consists of 13 residues. DNA for the CDR3: TGTGCCAGCAGCTGGGACAGAGGAAACACCATATATTTT. Translated: CASSWDRGNTIYF.

This clonotype showed up just a few times. The chain has TRBV30 and TRBJ1-4, with 7 nucleotides matching TRBD1. V was pared by 2 bases and J by 4 bases, with 10 bases of the junction left unmatched. Germline lookup yields CDR1 GTSNPN and CDR2 SVGIG (reference sequence). The CDR3 spans 16 residues. The CDR3 DNA reads TGTGCCTGGAGTTTGTACTATGACAGGGATAATGAAAAACTGTTTTTT. Translated, it gives CAWSLYYDRDNEKLFF.

The V call is TRBV12-3 or TRBV12-4, the J call TRBJ2-5; possible D gene TRBD1, 5 bases. The CDR3 has 14 amino acids. Trimming pared 5 bases from V and 1 base from J, leaving 11 bases between. CDR3 amino acids: CASSPLGAQETQYF. As DNA, the CDR3 is TGTGCCAGCAGTCCCCTTGGGGCCCAAGAGACCCAGTACTTC.

A few counts support this clonotype. The rearrangement joins TRBV5-1 to TRBJ2-1, with 9 bases that match TRBD2. This CDR3 region has 17 residues. The V segment lost 0 bases and the J segment 6 bases; nucleotides outside the gene matches: 10. In germline, CDR1 is SGHRS, CDR2 YFSETQ. CDR3 bases: TGCGCCAGCAGCTTGGGTCTAGCGGGAACAACTGGCAATGAGCAGTTCTTC. Protein: CASSLGLAGTTGNEQFF.

The gene calls are TRBV11-2 and TRBJ2-3; 14 bases are a match to TRBD2. The CDR3 has 20 residues. Germline trimming cut 6 bases from V and 2 bases from J; bases unmatched to any gene: 16. Germline CDR1 SGHAT, CDR2 FQNNGV. CDR3 bases: TGTGCCAGCAGGGCAGGCGGAGGGACTAGCGGGAGAGGGGTCACAGATACGCAGTATTTT. This sequence encodes CASRAGGGTSGRGVTDTQYF.

A word on this clonotype: The junction differs from germline at one of its ends, possibly a read error. The chain combines TRBV20-1 with TRBJ2-2, with 10 bases fitting TRBD1. CDR3 length: 15 residues. Germline V lookup: CDR1 DFQATT, CDR2 SNEGSKA (reference sequence). The CDR3 sequence: CSARGGDRGGGELFF. The CDR3 DNA reads as TGCAGTGCCAGAGGGGGGGACAGGGGAGGAGGGGAGCTGTTTTTT.